This entry lists 22 T cell receptor beta chains sequenced from one sample in a study of cytomegalovirus exposure and HLA in healthy donors. PCR primers comprised 60 Vbeta and 13 Jbeta primers. Here immunoSEQ multiplex PCR was the method, and the copy in TCRdb shows in-frame clones only, minus some. This table has some 65,000 clones, 62% appearing once. Material: PBMCs. The receptors here all came from a man aged 30-40 years in good health and CMV-seronegative.

V usage is TRBV4-2 and J usage is TRBJ2-2; 9 nucleotides match TRBD2. There are 17 residues in the CDR3. From germline, CDR1 is LGHNA and CDR2 YNFKEQ. The V gene end was trimmed by 0 bases and the J gene end by 1 base; junction bases not matched to a gene: 3. CDR3 in amino acids: CASSQDPRGGNTGELFF. CDR3 nucleotide sequence: TGTGCCAGCAGCCAAGATCCGCGGGGGGGGAACACCGGGGAGCTGTTTTTT.

The rearrangement links TRBV6-1 to TRBJ2-1, with D uncertain. The CDR3 loop spans 14 amino acids. The V gene lost 8 bases and the J gene lost 4 bases, with 15 bases spanning the gap. CDR1 is MNHNS, CDR2 SASEGT, per germline. This CDR3 is CASEHIERYNEQFF. For the CDR3, the DNA is TGTGCCAGCGAACATATCGAGCGATACAATGAGCAGTTCTTC.

The rearrangement uses TRBV5-1 and TRBJ1-1, with 8 bases fitting TRBD1. CDR1 is SGHRS, CDR2 YFSETQ, per germline. The CDR3 length is 13 residues. V lost 4 bases and J lost 3; bases outside the gene matches: 2. CDR3 protein: CASSRTGYTEAFF. CDR3 in DNA: TGCGCCAGCAGCCGGACAGGGTACACTGAAGCTTTCTTT.

This clone was seen more than once but under ten times. The V gene is TRBV9, the J gene TRBJ1-3; TRBD1 might be the D (6 bases). The CDR3 runs to 15 residues. The germline V gene has CDR1 SGDLS and CDR2 YYNGEE. Trimming left V 2 bases short and J 4 bases short, with 13 bases between. The CDR3, as DNA: TGTGCCAGCAGCGTCGTACAGGGTTCGGGAAACACCATATATTTT. Protein sequence: CASSVVQGSGNTIYF.

This clone was picked up a small number of times. The CDR3 loop reads CASSYGGDSSYNEQFF. DNA for the CDR3: TGTGCCAGCAGTTACGGCGGGGATAGCTCCTACAATGAGCAGTTCTTC. This chain joins TRBV6-5 and TRBJ2-1; D is perhaps TRBD2 (6 bases). CDR3 length: 16 amino acids. Germline CDR1 is MNHEY and CDR2 is SVGAGI. V was cut by 2 bases and J by 0 bases, with 11 bases left in between.

In this sample, this clone turned up once. V and J are TRBV5-1 and TRBJ1-1; TRBD1 matches 7 bases. This CDR3 contains 15 residues. V was clipped by 3 bases and J by 2 bases; unmatched bases: 7. Germline V CDR1 and CDR2: SGHRS, YFSETQ. CDR3 nucleotide sequence: TGCGCCAGCAGCTCAGGGACAGCGAGTAACACTGAAGCTTTCTTT. Amino acid sequence: CASSSGTASNTEAFF.

The rearrangement joins TRBV5-1 to TRBJ2-2, with 10 bases aligning to TRBD2. The CDR3 extends over 16 amino acids. Trimming at V came to 4 bases and at J to 1 base, leaving 4 bases not matched to a gene. The V gene's germline CDR1 is SGHRS and CDR2 YFSETQ. CDR3 residues: CASSQAGGLNTGELFF. Written as DNA, the CDR3 is TGCGCCAGCAGCCAAGCGGGGGGGTTGAACACCGGGGAGCTGTTTTTT.

J is TRBJ2-1 and V is TRBV4-2; 9 bases are shared with TRBD2. The V gene end was trimmed by 11 bases and the J gene end by 9 bases; junction bases not matched to a gene: 11. The CDR3 length is 13 residues. In germline, CDR1 is LGHNA, CDR2 YNFKEQ. CDR3 residues: CASNRAGGGEQFF. CDR3 DNA: TGTGCCTCCAATAGAGCGGGGGGAGGTGAGCAGTTCTTC.

This clone has just a few counts. The rearrangement joins TRBV10-3 to TRBJ1-4; D possibly corresponds to TRBD1 (6 bases). Trimming took off 1 base at V and 8 bases at J, with 8 bases between the two ends. Germline V gene data show CDR1 as ENHRY and CDR2 as SYGVKD. The CDR3 loop spans 13 amino acids. The CDR3 sequence: CAISEYREEKLFF. DNA for the CDR3: TGTGCCATCAGTGAGTACAGGGAGGAAAAACTGTTTTTT.

This clone has a single count. The chain employs TRBV2 and TRBJ1-5; TRBD1 matches at 11 bases. The V and J ends lost 4 bases and 3 bases, in that order; junction bases with no gene match: 5. The CDR3 runs 16 residues. In germline, CDR1 is SNHLY, CDR2 FYNNEI. The DNA of the CDR3 is TGTGCCAGCAGTGTAAGGACAGGGGGCATCAATCAGCCCCAGCATTTT. Amino acid sequence: CASSVRTGGINQPQHF.

The CDR3 is CASSLKERGPLLWQETQYF. The CDR3 bases are TGTGCCAGCAGCCTAAAAGAGCGGGGCCCTCTTTTATGGCAAGAGACCCAGTACTTC. J is TRBJ2-5 and V is TRBV7-2, with TRBD2 matching 7 bases. The CDR3 runs 19 residues. Looked up from germline, CDR1 is SGHTA and CDR2 is FQGNSA. V dropped 5 bases and J dropped 2; count of bases not matched to a gene: 20.

V usage is TRBV30 and J usage is TRBJ2-3; D is uncertain. Deletions cut 4 bases from V and 1 base from J, with 9 bases between. This CDR3 is 13 amino acids long. Germline V CDR1 and CDR2: GTSNPN, SVGIG (reference sequence). The CDR3 sequence: CAWTAQGTDTQYF. The CDR3 coding sequence is TGTGCCTGGACCGCCCAGGGCACAGATACGCAGTATTTT.

V gene TRBV18 combines with J gene TRBJ2-5; TRBD2 agrees at 8 bases. The CDR3 extends over 14 amino acids. V shed 3 bases, J shed 5 bases, and the junction held 5 bases outside the gene matches. CDR1 and CDR2 from the germline V gene are KGHSH and LQKENI. CDR3 amino acids: CASSPGLGVETQYF. CDR3 sequence (DNA): TGTGCCAGCTCACCGGGACTAGGGGTGGAGACCCAGTACTTC.

The rearrangement links TRBV7-9 to TRBJ1-1; TRBD1 might be the D (5 bases). The V end was cut by 1 base, the J end by 10 bases, with 19 bases between. CDR1 is SEHNR, CDR2 FQNEAQ, per germline (reference sequence). This CDR3 has 15 amino acids. In nucleotides, the CDR3 is TGTGCCAGCAGCTTAGTAGAGGGGAGGGGCCCCGGAGCTTTCTTT. Protein product: CASSLVEGRGPGAFF.

This clone was picked up a small number of times. This same CDR3 is encoded by further DNA sequences in the sample. V usage is TRBV30 and J usage is TRBJ1-1; maybe TRBD1 (5 bases). Germline CDR1 reads GTSNPN; CDR2 reads SVGIG (reference sequence). There are 13 residues in the CDR3. V was cut by 0 bases and J by 3 bases, with 8 bases left in between. CDR3 loop: CAWSVGEDTEAFF. The CDR3 DNA reads TGTGCCTGGAGTGTAGGGGAGGACACTGAAGCTTTCTTT.

This clone was counted only a few times. The rearrangement links TRBV7-2 to TRBJ2-5; 9 bases line up with TRBD2. Looked up from germline, CDR1 is SGHTA and CDR2 is FQGNSA. The CDR3 length is 15 residues. The V gene end was trimmed by 2 bases and the J gene end by 3 bases; junction bases not matched to a gene: 4. The CDR3 coding sequence is TGTGCCAGCAGCTTACTGGGACTAGCTAAAGAGACCCAGTACTTC. Protein product: CASSLLGLAKETQYF.

The chain uses TRBV29-1 and TRBJ1-1; D uncertain. The CDR3 is made up of 14 amino acids. Trimming left V 0 bases short and J 3 bases short, with 11 bases between. Germline V CDR1 and CDR2: SQVTM, ANQGSEA. CDR3 in amino acids: CSVEDLREDTEAFF. The CDR3 DNA reads as TGCAGCGTTGAAGATCTTAGGGAGGACACTGAAGCTTTCTTT.

About this clone itself: Other nucleotide sequences from this sample produce the same CDR3. The chain recombines TRBV6-5 with TRBJ2-6; possibly TRBD1 for D (5 bases). V was shortened by 2 bases and J by 0 bases, with 8 bases between the two germline ends. The germline CDR1 and CDR2 sequences are MNHEY and SVGAGI. The CDR3 length is 16 residues. The CDR3 protein is CASSYPTGSGANVLTF. The CDR3 DNA is TGTGCCAGCAGTTACCCCACAGGCTCTGGGGCCAACGTCCTGACTTTC.

V gene TRBV5-6 combines with J gene TRBJ1-6; D not resolved. Looked up from germline, CDR1 is SGHDT and CDR2 is YYEEEE. The CDR3 is 16 residues long. V was shortened by 2 bases and J by 0 bases, with 9 bases between the two germline ends. This CDR3 reads CASSFLGSSYNSPLHF. CDR3 bases: TGTGCCAGCAGCTTTCTAGGGAGCTCCTATAATTCACCCCTCCACTTT.

This sequence joins TRBV5-6 and TRBJ2-3, with D uncertain. Per germline, CDR1 SGHDT and CDR2 YYEEEE. The ends were cut back, 1 base at V and 5 bases at J, with 11 bases in the middle. This CDR3 is built from 14 residues. The CDR3 region has the DNA TGTGCCAGCAGCTTGACTTCCTATAGAGATACGCAGTATTTT. It is translated as CASSLTSYRDTQYF. Looking up the rest from reference TRBV5-6 and TRBJ2-3 gives the full variable domain: DAGVTQSPTHLIKTRGQQVTLRCSPKSGHDTVSWYQQALGQGPQFIFQYYEEEERQRGNFPDRFSGHQFPNYSSELNVNALLLGDSALYLCASSLTSYRDTQYFGPGTRLTVL.

The table lists this clone with a few counts. The gene calls are TRBV14 and TRBJ2-1, with 9 bases aligning to TRBD2. CDR1 is SGHDN and CDR2 is FVKESK in the germline V gene. J gave up 4 bases and V 5 bases, and 9 bases lay outside the gene matches. The CDR3 has 16 amino acids. CDR3 coding DNA: TGTGCCAGCAGCTTCTTCCTGGCGGGGGGGTACAATGAGCAGTTCTTC. Protein: CASSFFLAGGYNEQFF.

This clone was picked up one time. The J gene is TRBJ1-6, the V gene TRBV7-2; a possible D gene is TRBD1 (5 bases). CDR1 SGHTA and CDR2 FQGNSA come from the germline V gene. CDR3 length: 16 amino acids. V was shortened by 0 bases and J by 7 bases, with 13 bases between the two germline ends. This CDR3 reads CASSLARAPQNSPLHF. The CDR3 DNA follows: TGTGCCAGCAGCTTAGCCAGGGCCCCTCAAAATTCACCCCTCCACTTT.